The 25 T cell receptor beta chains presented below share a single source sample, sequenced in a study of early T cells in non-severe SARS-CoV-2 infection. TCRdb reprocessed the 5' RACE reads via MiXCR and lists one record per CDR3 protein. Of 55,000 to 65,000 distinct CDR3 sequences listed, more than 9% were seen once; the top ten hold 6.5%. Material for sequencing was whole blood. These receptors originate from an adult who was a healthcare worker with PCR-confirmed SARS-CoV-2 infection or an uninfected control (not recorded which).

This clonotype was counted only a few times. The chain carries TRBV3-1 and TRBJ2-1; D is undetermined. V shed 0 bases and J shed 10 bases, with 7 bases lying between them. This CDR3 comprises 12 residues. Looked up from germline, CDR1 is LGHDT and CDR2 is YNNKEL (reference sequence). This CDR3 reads CASSQDEREQFF. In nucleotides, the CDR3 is TGTGCCAGCAGCCAAGATGAACGGGAGCAGTTCTTC.

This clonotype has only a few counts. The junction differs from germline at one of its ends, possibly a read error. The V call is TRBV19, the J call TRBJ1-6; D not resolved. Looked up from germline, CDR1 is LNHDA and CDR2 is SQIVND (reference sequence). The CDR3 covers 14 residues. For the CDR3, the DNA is TGTGCCAGTAGTATGGGTCCGATTGACTCACCCCTCCATTTT. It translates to CASSMGPIDSPLHF.

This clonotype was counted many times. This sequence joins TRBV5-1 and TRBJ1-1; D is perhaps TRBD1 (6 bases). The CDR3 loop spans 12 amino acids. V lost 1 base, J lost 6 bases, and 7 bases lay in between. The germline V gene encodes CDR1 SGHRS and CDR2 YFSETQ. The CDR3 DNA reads TGCGCCAGCAGCTTGTCAGGGGCTGAAGCTTTCTTT. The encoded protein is CASSLSGAEAFF.

In DNA, the CDR3 is TGTGCCACCTCCGGGAGGGCCGGCGACGAGCAGTACTTC. Residues: CATSGRAGDEQYF. The J gene is TRBJ2-7, the V gene TRBV7-6; 8 bases map to TRBD2. Per germline, CDR1 SGHVS and CDR2 FNYEAQ. The CDR3 consists of 13 residues. V shed 10 bases, J shed 5 bases, and the junction held 10 bases outside the gene matches.

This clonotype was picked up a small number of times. The CDR3 reads CSARSRSGSGANVLTF. CDR3 coding DNA: TGCAGTGCTAGATCCCGTAGCGGCTCTGGGGCCAACGTCCTGACTTTC. The V call is TRBV20-1, the J call TRBJ2-6, with a tentative D call TRBD2 (6 bases). The CDR3 consists of 16 residues. Germline CDR1 and CDR2: DFQATT and SNEGSKA (reference sequence). Between the trimmed V and J ends, which lost 2 bases and 0 bases, there was a span of 11 bases.

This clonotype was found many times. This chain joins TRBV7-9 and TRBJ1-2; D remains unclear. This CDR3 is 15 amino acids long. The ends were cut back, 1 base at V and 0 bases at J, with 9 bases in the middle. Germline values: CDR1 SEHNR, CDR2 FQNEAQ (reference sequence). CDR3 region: CASSLVVASNYGYTF. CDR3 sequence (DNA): TGTGCCAGCAGCTTAGTCGTAGCCTCTAACTATGGCTACACCTTC.

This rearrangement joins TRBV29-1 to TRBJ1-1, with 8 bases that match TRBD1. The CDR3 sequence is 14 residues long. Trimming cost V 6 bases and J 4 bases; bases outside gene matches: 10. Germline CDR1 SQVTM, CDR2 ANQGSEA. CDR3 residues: CSVGTGQGRTEAFF. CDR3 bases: TGCAGCGTGGGGACCGGACAGGGCCGCACTGAAGCTTTCTTT.

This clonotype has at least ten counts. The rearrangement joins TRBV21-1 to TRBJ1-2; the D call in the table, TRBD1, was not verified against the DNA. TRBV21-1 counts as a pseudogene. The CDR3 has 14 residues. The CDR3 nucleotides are TGTGCCAGCGGAGACATGGACAGCACCTATGGCTACACCTTC. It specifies CASGDMDSTYGYTF.

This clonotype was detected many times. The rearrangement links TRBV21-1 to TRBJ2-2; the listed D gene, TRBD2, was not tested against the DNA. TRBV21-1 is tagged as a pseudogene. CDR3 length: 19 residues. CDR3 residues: CASSNRPSTGGLDTGELFF. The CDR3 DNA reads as TGTGCCAGCAGCAATCGCCCCTCGACGGGAGGGCTGGACACCGGGGAGCTGTTTTTT.

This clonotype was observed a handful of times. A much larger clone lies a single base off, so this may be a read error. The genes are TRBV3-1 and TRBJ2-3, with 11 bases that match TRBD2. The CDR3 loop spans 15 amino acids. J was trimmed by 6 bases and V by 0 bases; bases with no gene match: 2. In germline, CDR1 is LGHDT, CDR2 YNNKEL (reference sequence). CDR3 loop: CASSQDIAGGDTQYF. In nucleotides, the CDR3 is TGTGCCAGCAGCCAAGATATAGCGGGAGGGGATACGCAGTATTTT.

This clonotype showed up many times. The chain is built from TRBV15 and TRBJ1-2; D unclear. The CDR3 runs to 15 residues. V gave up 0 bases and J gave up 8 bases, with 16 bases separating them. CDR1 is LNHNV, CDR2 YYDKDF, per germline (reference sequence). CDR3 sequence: CATSRELREVNGYTF. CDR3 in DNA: TGTGCCACCAGCAGAGAACTACGGGAGGTGAACGGCTACACCTTC. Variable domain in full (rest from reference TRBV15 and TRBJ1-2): DAMVIQNPRYQVTQFGKPVTLSCSQTLNHNVMYWYQQKSSQAPKLLFHYYDKDFNNEADTPDNFQSRRPNTSFCFLDIRSPGLGDTAMYLCATSRELREVNGYTFGSGTRLTVV.

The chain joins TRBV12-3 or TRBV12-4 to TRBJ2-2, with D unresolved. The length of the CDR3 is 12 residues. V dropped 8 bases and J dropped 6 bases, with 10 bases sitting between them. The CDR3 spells CASFKLAGELFF. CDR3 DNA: TGTGCCAGCTTCAAGCTCGCCGGGGAGCTGTTTTTT.

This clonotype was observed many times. The CDR3 nucleotides are TGCAGCGGGGGGGAAGATACGCAGTATTTT. As protein: CSGGEDTQYF. The chain employs TRBV29-1 and TRBJ2-3; the D gene is possibly TRBD2 (6 bases). The CDR3 covers 10 residues. The germline CDR1 and CDR2 sequences are SQVTM and ANQGSEA. Trimming removed 7 bases at V and 5 bases at J, with 7 bases between.

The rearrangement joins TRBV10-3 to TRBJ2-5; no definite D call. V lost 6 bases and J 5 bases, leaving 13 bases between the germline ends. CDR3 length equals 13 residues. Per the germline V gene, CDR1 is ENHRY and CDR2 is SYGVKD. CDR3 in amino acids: CAISQILGETQYF. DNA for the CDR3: TGTGCCATCAGCCAGATCTTGGGGGAGACCCAGTACTTC.

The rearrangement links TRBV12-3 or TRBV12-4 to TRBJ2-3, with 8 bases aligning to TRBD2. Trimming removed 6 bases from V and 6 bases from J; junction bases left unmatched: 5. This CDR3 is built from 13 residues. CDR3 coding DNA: TGTGCCAGCAGGGCAGCGGGAGCCGATACGCAGTATTTT. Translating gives CASRAAGADTQYF.

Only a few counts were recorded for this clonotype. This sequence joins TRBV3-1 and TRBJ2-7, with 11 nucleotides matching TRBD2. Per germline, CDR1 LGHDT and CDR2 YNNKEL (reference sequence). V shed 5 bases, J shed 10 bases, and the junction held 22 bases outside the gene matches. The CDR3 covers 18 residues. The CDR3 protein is CASSEHRGTSGTRRAQYF. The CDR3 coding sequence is TGTGCCAGCAGCGAACATCGCGGGACTAGCGGCACTAGAAGGGCCCAGTACTTC.

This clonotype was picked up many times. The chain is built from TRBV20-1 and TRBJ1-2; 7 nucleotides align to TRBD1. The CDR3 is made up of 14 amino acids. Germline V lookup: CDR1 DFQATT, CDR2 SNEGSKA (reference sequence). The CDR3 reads CSANIQTGIYGYTF. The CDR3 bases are TGCAGCGCCAATATACAGACAGGGATCTATGGCTACACCTTC.

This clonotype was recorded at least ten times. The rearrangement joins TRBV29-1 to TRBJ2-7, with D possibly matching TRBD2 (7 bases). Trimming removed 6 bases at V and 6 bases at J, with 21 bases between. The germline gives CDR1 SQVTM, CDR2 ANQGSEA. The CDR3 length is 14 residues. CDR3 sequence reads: CSVRGGQSPVEQYF. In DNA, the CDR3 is TGCAGCGTGAGGGGGGGGCAGTCCCCCGTCGAGCAGTACTTC.

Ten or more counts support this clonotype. The CDR3 coding sequence is TGCAGCGTTGAGACGGAGGACTCGAACACCGGGGAGCTGTTTTTT. The encoded protein is CSVETEDSNTGELFF. The gene calls are TRBV29-1 and TRBJ2-2; D possibly corresponds to TRBD2 (5 bases). CDR1 is SQVTM and CDR2 is ANQGSEA in the germline V gene. This CDR3 has 15 residues. Trimming removed 3 bases from V and 0 bases from J, with 11 bases in between.

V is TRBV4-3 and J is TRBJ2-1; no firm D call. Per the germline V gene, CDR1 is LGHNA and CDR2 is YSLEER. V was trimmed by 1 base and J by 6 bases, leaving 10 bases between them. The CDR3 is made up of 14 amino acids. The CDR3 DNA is TGCGCCAGCAGCCAAGTGTCAGTACCCAATGAGCAGTTCTTC. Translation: CASSQVSVPNEQFF.

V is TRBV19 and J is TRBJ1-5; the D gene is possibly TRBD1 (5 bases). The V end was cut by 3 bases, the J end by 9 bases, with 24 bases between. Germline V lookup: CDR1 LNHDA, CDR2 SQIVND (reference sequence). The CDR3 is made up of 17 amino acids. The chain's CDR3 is CASSIWGNTLTGRPQHF. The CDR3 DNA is TGTGCCAGTAGTATTTGGGGCAATACCCTTACCGGCCGGCCCCAGCATTTT.

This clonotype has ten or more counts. CDR3 nucleotide sequence: TGTGCCATCAGTGAGTCTTCGAGGGGTGACTATGGCTACACCTTC. Translation gives CAISESSRGDYGYTF. J is TRBJ1-2 and V is TRBV10-3; TRBD1 is a possible D gene (5 bases). The germline V gene has CDR1 ENHRY and CDR2 SYGVKD. The CDR3 has 15 amino acids. V gave up 0 bases and J gave up 3 bases, with 11 bases separating them.

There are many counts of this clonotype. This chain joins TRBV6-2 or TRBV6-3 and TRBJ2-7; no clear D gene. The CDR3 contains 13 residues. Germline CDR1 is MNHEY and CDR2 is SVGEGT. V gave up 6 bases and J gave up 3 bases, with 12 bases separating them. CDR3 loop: CASRAGSYYEQYF. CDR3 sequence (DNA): TGTGCCAGCAGAGCCGGATCATACTACGAGCAGTACTTC.

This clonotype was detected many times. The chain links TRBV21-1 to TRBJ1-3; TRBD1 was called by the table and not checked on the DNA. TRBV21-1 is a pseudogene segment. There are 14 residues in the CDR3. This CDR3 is CASRRRAPGGTIYF. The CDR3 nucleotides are TGTGCCAGCAGACGCCGAGCCCCGGGCGGCACCATATATTTT.

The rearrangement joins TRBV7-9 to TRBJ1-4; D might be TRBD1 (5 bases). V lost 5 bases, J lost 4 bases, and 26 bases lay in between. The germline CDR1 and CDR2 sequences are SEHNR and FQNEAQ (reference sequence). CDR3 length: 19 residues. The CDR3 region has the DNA TGTGCCAGCAGCCCCTGGGGAGGGGCCCAGGCATCCGATAATGAAAAACTGTTTTTT. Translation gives CASSPWGGAQASDNEKLFF. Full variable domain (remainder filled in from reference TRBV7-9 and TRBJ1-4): DTGVSQNPRHKITKRGQNVTFRCDPISEHNRLYWYRQTLGQGPEFLTYFQNEAQLEKSRLLSDRFSAERPKGSFSTLEIQRTEQGDSAMYLCASSPWGGAQASDNEKLFFGSGTQLSVL.